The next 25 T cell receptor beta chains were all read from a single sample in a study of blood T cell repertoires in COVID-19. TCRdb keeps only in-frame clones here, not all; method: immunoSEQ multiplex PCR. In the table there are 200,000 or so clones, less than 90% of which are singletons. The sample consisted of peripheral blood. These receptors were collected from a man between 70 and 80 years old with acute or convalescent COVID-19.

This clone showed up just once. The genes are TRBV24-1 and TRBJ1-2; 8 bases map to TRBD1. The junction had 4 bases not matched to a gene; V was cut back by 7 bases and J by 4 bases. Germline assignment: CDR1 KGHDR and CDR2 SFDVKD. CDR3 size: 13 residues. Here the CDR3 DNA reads TGTGCCACCAGGGGGACAGGCAGCTATGGCTACACCTTC. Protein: CATRGTGSYGYTF.

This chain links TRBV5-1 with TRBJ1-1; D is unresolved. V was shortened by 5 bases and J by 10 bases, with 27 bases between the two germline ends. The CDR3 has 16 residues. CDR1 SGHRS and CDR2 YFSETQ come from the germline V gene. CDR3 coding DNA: TGCGCCAGCAGTTTAACCGGGGATGGCCCCCAAGGCGGAGCTTTCTTT. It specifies CASSLTGDGPQGGAFF.

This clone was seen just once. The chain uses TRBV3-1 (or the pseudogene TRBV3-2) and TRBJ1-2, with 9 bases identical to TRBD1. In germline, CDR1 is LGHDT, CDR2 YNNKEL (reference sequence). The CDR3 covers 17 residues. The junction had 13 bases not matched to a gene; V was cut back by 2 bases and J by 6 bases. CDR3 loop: CASSQYLRGQGFNGYTF. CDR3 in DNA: TGTGCCAGCAGCCAATACCTCCGGGGACAGGGTTTTAATGGCTACACCTTC.

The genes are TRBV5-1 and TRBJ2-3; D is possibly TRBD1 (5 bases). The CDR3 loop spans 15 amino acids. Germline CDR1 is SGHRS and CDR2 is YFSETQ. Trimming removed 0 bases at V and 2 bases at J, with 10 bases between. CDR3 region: CASSLGQPPTDTQYF. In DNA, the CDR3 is TGCGCCAGCAGCTTGGGACAGCCCCCCACAGATACGCAGTATTTT.

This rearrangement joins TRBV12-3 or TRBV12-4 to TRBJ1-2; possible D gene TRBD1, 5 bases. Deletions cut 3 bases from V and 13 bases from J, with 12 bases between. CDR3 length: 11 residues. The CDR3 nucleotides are TGTGCCAGCAGTTTGGGGGGAACTCTCACCTTC. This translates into CASSLGGTLTF.

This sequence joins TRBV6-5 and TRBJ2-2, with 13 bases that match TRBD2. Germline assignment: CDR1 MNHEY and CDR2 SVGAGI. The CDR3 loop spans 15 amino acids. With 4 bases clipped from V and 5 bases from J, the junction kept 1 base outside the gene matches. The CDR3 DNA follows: TGTGCCAGCAGTTCACTAGCGGGGGGGACCGGGGAGCTGTTTTTT. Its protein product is CASSSLAGGTGELFF.

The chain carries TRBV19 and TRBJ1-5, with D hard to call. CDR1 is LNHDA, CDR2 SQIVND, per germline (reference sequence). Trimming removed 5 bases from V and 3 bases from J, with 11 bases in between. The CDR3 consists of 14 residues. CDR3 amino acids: CASSVVQNNQPQHF. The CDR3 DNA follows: TGTGCCAGTAGTGTTGTCCAGAACAATCAGCCCCAGCATTTT.

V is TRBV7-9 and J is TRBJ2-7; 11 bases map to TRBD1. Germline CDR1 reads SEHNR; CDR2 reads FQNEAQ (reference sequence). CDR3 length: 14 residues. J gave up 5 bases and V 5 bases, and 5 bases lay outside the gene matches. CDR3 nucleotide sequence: TGTGCCAGCAGCCAGGGACAGGGGGTCCACGAGCAGTACTTC. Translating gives CASSQGQGVHEQYF.

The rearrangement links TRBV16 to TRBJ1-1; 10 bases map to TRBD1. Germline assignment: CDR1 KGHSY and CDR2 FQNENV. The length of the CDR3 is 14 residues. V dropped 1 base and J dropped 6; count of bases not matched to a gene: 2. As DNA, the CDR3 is TGTGCCAGCAGCCAATTCGGACAGGGGGCTGAAGCTTTCTTT. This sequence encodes CASSQFGQGAEAFF.

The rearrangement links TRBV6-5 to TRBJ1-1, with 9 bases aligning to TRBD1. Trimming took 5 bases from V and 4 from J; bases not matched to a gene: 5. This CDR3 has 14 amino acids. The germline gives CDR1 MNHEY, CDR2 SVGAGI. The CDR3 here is CASSQQGAGTEAFF. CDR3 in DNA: TGTGCCAGCAGTCAACAGGGGGCTGGCACTGAAGCTTTCTTT.

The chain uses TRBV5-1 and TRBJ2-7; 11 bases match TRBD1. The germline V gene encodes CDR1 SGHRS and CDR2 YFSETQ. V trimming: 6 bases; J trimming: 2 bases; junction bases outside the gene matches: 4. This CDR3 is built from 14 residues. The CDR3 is CASKPGQGAYEQYF. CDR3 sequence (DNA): TGCGCCAGCAAACCGGGACAGGGGGCCTACGAGCAGTACTTC.

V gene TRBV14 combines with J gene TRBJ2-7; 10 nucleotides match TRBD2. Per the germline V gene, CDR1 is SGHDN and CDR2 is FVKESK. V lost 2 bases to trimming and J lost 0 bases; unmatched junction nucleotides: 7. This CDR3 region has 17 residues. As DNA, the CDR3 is TGTGCCAGCAGCCAAAGGAATAGCGGGAGGATCTCCTACGAGCAGTACTTC. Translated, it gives CASSQRNSGRISYEQYF.

The CDR3, as DNA: TGCGCCAGCAGCCAAGAGAAACAGGGGTATGGCTACACCTTC. Its translation: CASSQEKQGYGYTF. The V gene is TRBV4-3, the J gene TRBJ1-2; 7 bases fit TRBD1. V lost 0 bases, J lost 5 bases, and 3 bases stayed unmatched. The length of the CDR3 is 14 residues. Germline loops: CDR1 LGHNA, CDR2 YSLEER.

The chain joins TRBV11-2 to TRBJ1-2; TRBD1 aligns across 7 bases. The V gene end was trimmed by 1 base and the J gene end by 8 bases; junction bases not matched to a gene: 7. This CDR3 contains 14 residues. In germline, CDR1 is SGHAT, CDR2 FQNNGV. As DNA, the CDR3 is TGTGCCAGCAGCTTAGGTCGACAGGGAAGCGGCTACACCTTC. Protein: CASSLGRQGSGYTF. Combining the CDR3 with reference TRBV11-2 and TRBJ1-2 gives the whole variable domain EAGVAQSPRYKIIEKRQSVAFWCNPISGHATLYWYQQILGQGPKLLIQFQNNGVVDDSQLPKDRFSAERLKGVDSTLKIQPAKLEDSAVYLCASSLGRQGSGYTFGSGTRLTVV.

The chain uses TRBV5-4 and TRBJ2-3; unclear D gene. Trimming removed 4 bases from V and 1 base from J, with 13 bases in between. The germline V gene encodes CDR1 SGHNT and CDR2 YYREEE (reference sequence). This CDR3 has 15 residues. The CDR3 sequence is CASSLKAEGTDTQYF. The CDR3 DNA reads TGTGCCAGCAGCCTGAAGGCGGAAGGCACAGATACGCAGTATTTT.

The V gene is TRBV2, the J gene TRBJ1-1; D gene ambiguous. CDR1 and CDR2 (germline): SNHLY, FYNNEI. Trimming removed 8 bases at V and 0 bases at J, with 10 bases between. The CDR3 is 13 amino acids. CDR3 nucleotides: TGTGCCAGCGGTGGAGGGTTGAACACTGAAGCTTTCTTT. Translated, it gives CASGGGLNTEAFF.

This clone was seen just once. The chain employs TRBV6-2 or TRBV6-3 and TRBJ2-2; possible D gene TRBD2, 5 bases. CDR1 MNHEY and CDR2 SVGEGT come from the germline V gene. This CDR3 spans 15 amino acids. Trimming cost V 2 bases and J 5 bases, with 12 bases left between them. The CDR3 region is CASSYVGLGTGELFF. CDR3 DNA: TGTGCCAGCAGTTACGTCGGACTCGGAACCGGGGAGCTGTTTTTT.

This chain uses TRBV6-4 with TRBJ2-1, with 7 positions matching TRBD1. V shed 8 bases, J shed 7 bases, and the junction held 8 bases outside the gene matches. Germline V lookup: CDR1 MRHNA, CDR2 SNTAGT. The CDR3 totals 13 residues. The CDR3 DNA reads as TGTGCCAGCGGTGGGACAGCCCTAAATGAGCAGTTCTTC. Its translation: CASGGTALNEQFF.

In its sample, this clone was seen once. The CDR3 coding sequence is TGTGCCAGCAGCTTAATGGCGGGAGTAGACGAGACCCAGTACTTC. Protein product: CASSLMAGVDETQYF. This chain links TRBV7-9 with TRBJ2-5, with TRBD2 matching 7 bases. Germline trimming cut 2 bases from V and 5 bases from J; bases unmatched to any gene: 8. Germline V gene data show CDR1 as SEHNR and CDR2 as FQNEAQ (reference sequence). The CDR3 has 15 residues.

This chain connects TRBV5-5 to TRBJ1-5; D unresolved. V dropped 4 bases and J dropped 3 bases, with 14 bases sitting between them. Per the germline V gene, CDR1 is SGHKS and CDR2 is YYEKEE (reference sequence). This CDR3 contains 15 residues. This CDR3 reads CASSLDLINNQPQHF. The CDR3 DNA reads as TGTGCCAGCAGCCTGGACTTAATTAACAATCAGCCCCAGCATTTT.

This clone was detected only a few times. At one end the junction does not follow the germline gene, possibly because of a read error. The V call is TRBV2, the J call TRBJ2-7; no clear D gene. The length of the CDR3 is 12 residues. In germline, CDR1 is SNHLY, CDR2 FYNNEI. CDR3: CASSEAPGSRLF. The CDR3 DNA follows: TGTGCCAGCAGTGAAGCGCCGGGTTCTCGCCTCTTC.

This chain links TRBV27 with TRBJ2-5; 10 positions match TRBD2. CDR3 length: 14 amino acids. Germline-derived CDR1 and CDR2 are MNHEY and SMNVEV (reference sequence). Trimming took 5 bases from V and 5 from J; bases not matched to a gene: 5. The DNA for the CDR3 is TGTGCCAGCAGTCCTCTAGCGGGAGTGGAGACCCAGTACTTC. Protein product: CASSPLAGVETQYF.

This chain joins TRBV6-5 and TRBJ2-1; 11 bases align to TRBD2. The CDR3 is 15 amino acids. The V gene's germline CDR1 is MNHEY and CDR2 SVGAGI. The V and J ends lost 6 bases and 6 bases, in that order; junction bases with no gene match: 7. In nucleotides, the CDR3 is TGTGCCAGCAGCCGAGGGACTAGCGGTGGCAATGAGCAGTTCTTC. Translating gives CASSRGTSGGNEQFF.

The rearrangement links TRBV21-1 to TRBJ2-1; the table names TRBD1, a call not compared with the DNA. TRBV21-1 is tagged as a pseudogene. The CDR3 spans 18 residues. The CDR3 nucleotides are TGTGCCAGCAGCTCCTTACAGGGGGAGTCGTCCCCCTACAATGAGCAGTTCTTC. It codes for CASSSLQGESSPYNEQFF.

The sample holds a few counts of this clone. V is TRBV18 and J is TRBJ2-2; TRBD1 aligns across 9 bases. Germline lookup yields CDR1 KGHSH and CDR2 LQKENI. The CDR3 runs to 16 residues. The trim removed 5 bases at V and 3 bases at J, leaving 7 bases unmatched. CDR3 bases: TGTGCCAGCTCATCGACAGGGGGAATGGACACCGGGGAGCTGTTTTTT. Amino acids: CASSSTGGMDTGELFF.